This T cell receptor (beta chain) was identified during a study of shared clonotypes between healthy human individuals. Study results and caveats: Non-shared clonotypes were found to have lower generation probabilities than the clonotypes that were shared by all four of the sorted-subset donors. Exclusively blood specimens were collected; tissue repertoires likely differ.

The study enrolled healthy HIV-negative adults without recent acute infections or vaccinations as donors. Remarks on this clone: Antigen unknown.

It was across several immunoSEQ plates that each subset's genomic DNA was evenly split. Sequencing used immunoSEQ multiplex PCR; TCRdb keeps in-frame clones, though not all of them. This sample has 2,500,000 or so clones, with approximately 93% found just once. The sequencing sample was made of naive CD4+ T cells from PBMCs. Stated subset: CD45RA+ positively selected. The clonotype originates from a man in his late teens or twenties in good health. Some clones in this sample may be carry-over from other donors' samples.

The CDR3 nucleotides read TGTGCCATCAGGGCGGGAGGGAGTGAGCAGTTCTTC. As protein: CAIRAGGSEQFF. J is TRBJ2-1 and V is TRBV10-3, with 9 positions matching TRBD2. The germline V gene encodes CDR1 ENHRY and CDR2 SYGVKD. This CDR3 contains 12 residues. V trimming: 6 bases; J trimming: 9 bases; junction bases outside the gene matches: 3.